This TCR beta chain is drawn from a study of cytomegalovirus exposure and HLA in healthy donors. Whole-study findings and limits: Data from an earlier analysis indicated that most TCR beta V segments were productive either about 87% or about 30% of the time. In a later analysis, donors in an Asian-associated ancestry cluster reportedly had fewer N-insertions in productive TCRs than the cohort mean. Cytomegalovirus-associated TCR beta chains were listed, numbering under 200.

Germline lookup yields CDR1 SGDLS and CDR2 YYNGEE. The CDR3 consists of 15 residues. V was cut by 0 bases and J by 3 bases, with 12 bases left in between. A multiplex PCR was run with 60 Vbeta primers and 13 Jbeta primers. Some clones are missing from TCRdb's copy, which holds only in-frame ones; the method was immunoSEQ multiplex PCR. The sample consists of 95,000 to 100,000 clones, roughly 82% of them appearing once. For this clone: Its target is not known.

Sequencing was performed on PBMCs. This chain uses TRBV9 with TRBJ1-1, with D possibly matching TRBD1 (6 bases). The origin of this receptor is a man aged 50 or older in good health and CMV-seronegative. The DNA for the CDR3 is TGTGCCAGCAGCGTAGCTGCAGGGGACGACACTGAAGCTTTCTTT. It codes for CASSVAAGDDTEAFF.